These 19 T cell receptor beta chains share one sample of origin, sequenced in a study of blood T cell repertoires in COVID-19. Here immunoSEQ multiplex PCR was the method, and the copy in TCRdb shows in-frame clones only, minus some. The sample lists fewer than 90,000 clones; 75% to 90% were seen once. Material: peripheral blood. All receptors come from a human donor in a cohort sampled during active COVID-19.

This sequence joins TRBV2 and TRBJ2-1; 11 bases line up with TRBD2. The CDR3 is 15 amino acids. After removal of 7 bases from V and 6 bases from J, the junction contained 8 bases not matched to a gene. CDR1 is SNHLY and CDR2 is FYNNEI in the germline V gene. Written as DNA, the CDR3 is TGTGCCAGCACGACACTAGCGGGAGACACCAATGAGCAGTTCTTC. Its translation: CASTTLAGDTNEQFF.

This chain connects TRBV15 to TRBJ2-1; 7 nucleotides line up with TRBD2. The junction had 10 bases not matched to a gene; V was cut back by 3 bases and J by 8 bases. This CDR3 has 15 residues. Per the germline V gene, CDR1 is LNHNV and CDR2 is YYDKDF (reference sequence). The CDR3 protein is CATSSFSAGAHEQFF. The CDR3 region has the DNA TGTGCCACCAGCAGTTTCTCGGCGGGAGCTCATGAGCAGTTCTTC. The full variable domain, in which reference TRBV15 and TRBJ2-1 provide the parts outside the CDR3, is DAMVIQNPRYQVTQFGKPVTLSCSQTLNHNVMYWYQQKSSQAPKLLFHYYDKDFNNEADTPDNFQSRRPNTSFCFLDIRSPGLGDTAMYLCATSSFSAGAHEQFFGPGTRLTVL.

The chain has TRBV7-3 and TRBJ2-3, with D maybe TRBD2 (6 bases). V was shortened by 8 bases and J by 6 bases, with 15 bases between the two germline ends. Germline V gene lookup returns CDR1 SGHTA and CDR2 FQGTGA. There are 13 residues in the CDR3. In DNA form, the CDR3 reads TGTGCCAGCCGGCGGGGACCCACTGATACGCAGTATTTT. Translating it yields CASRRGPTDTQYF.

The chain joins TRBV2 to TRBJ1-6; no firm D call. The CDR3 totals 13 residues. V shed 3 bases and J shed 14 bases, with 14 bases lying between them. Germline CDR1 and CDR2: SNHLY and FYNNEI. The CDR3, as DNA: TGTGCCAGCAGTGACAGTCCTTTATATTCCCTCCACTTT. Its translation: CASSDSPLYSLHF.

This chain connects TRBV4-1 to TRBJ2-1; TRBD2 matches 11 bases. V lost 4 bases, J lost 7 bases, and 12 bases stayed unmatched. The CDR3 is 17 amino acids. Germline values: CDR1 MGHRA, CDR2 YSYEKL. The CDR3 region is CASSPPRTSGRENEQFF. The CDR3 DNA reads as TGCGCCAGCAGCCCCCCCCGAACTAGCGGGAGAGAAAATGAGCAGTTCTTC.

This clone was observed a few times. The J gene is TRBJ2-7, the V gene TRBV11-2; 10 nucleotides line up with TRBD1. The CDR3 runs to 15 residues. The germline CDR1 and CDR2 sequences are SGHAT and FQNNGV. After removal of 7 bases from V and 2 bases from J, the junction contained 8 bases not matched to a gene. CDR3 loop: CASMKLGQGAYEQYF. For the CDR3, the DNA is TGTGCCAGCATGAAACTAGGACAGGGGGCCTACGAGCAGTACTTC.

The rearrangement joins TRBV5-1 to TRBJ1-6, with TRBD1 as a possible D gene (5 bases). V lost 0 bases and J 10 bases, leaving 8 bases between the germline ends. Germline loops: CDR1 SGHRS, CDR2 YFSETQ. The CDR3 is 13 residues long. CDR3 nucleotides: TGCGCCAGCAGCTTGGCAGGGTACTCACCCCTCCACTTT. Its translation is CASSLAGYSPLHF.

The CDR3: CASSPTGTVSYEQYF. The CDR3 DNA sequence: TGCGCCAGCAGCCCAACCGGGACAGTCTCCTACGAGCAGTACTTC. The rearrangement joins TRBV4-1 to TRBJ2-7; 7 bases agree with TRBD1. The CDR3 runs 15 residues. Per germline, CDR1 MGHRA and CDR2 YSYEKL. The V segment lost 4 bases and the J segment 0 bases; nucleotides outside the gene matches: 6.

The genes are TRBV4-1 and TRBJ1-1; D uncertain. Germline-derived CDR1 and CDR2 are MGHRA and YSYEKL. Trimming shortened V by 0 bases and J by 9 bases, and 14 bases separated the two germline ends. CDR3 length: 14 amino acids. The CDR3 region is CASSQDFGGSQAFF. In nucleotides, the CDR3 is TGCGCCAGCAGCCAAGATTTCGGCGGGAGTCAAGCTTTCTTT.

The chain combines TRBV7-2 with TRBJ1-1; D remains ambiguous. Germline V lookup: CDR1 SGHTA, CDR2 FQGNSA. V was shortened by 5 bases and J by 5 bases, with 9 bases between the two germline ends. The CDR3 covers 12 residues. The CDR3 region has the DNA TGTGCCAGCAGCCGTTCGAGGACTGAAGCTTTCTTT. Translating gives CASSRSRTEAFF.

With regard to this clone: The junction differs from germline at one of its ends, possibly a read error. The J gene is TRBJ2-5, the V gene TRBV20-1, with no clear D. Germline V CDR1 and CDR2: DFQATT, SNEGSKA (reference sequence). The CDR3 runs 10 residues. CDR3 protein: CSAHQETQYF. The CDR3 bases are TGCAGTGCTCACCAGGAGACCCAGTACTTC.

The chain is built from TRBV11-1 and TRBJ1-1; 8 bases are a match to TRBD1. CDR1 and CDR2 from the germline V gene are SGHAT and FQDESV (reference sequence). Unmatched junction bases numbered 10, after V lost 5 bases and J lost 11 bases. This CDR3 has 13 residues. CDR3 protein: CASSRGQALGAFF. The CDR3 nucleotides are TGTGCCAGCAGCAGGGGACAGGCCCTTGGGGCTTTCTTT.

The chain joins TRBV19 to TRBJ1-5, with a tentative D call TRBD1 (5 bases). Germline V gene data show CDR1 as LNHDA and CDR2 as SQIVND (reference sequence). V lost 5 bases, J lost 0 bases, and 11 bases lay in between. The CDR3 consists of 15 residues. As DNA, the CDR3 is TGTGCCAGTAGTCAGCGGGGACCTAGCAATCAGCCCCAGCATTTT. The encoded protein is CASSQRGPSNQPQHF.

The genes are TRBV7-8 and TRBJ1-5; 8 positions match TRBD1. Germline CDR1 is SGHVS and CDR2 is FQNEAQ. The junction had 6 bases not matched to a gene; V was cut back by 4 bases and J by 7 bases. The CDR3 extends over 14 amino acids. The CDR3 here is CASSSDRVGQPQHF. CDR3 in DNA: TGTGCCAGCAGCTCGGACAGGGTGGGGCAGCCCCAGCATTTT. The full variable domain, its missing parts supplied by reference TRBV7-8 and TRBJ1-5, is GAGVSQSPRYKVAKRGQDVALRCDPISGHVSLFWYQQALGQGPEFLTYFQNEAQLDKSGLPSDRFFAERPEGSVSTLKIQRTQQEDSAVYLCASSSDRVGQPQHFGDGTRLSIL.

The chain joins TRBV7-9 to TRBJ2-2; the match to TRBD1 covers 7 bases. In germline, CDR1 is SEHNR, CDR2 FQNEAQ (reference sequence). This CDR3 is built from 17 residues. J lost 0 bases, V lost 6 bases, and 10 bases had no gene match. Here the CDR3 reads CASRPGTAFANTGELFF. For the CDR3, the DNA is TGTGCCAGCAGACCCGGGACAGCCTTCGCGAACACCGGGGAGCTGTTTTTT.

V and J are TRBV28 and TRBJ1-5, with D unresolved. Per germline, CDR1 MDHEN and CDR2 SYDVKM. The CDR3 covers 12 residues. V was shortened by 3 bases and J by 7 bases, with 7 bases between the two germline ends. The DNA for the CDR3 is TGTGCCAGCAGTTTCCAGAGGCAGCCCCAGCATTTT. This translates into CASSFQRQPQHF.

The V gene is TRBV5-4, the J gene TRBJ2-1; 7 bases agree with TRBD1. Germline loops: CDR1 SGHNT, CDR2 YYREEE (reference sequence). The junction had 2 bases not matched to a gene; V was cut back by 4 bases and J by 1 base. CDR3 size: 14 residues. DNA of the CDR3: TGTGCCAGCAGCCCGGACAGGTCCTACAATGAGCAGTTCTTC. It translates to CASSPDRSYNEQFF.

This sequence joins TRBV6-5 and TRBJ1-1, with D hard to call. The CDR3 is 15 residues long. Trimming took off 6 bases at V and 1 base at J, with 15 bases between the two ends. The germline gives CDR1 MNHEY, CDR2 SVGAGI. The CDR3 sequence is CASSHTMLGNTEAFF. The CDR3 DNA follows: TGTGCCAGCAGCCACACAATGCTTGGGAACACTGAAGCTTTCTTT.

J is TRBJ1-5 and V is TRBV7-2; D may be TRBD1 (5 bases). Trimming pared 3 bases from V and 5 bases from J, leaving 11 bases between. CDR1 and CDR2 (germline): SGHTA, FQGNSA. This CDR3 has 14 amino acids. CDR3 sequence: CASSFNQGDQPQHF. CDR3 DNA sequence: TGTGCCAGCAGCTTTAATCAGGGTGATCAGCCCCAGCATTTT.